Each of the 7 T cell receptor beta chains below was sequenced from the same sample in a study of T cell responses to AZD1222 COVID-19 vaccine. The method was immunoSEQ multiplex PCR; TCRdb's version includes in-frame clones alone and lacks a portion of them. The sample yields about 150,000 clones, about 87% seen once. This specimen consisted of peripheral blood, obtained on day 0 of AZD1222 vaccination. These receptors all stem from an adult in good health.

This chain connects TRBV2 to TRBJ2-1; TRBD2 might be the D (5 bases). V was clipped by 9 bases and J by 5 bases, with 11 bases between them. CDR3 length: 12 amino acids. CDR1 is SNHLY and CDR2 is FYNNEI in the germline V gene. CDR3 bases: TGTGCCAGTGGGAGCAGGAACAATGAGCAGTTCTTC. It translates to CASGSRNNEQFF. Filled out from reference TRBV2 and TRBJ2-1, the complete variable domain reads EPEVTQTPSHQVTQMGQEVILRCVPISNHLYFYWYRQILGQKVEFLVSFYNNEISEKSEIFDDQFSVERPDGSNFTLKIRSTKLEDSAMYFCASGSRNNEQFFGPGTRLTVL.

J is TRBJ2-7 and V is TRBV4-2, with D possibly matching TRBD1 (6 bases). Germline V gives CDR1 LGHNA, CDR2 YNFKEQ. The CDR3 loop spans 16 amino acids. The V end lost 0 bases, the J end lost 2 bases, and 14 bases lay between the germline ends. This CDR3 reads CASSQDHRGLAYEQYF. The CDR3 bases are TGTGCCAGCAGCCAAGATCATAGGGGGTTAGCCTACGAGCAGTACTTC.

This clone was seen once. The V call is TRBV6-5, the J call TRBJ1-4; D is ambiguous. The V gene's germline CDR1 is MNHEY and CDR2 SVGAGI. This CDR3 has 13 residues. The ends were cut back, 6 bases at V and 3 bases at J, with 8 bases in the middle. The CDR3, as DNA: TGTGCCAGCAGGCAAGGACCTAATGAAAAACTGTTTTTT. It specifies CASRQGPNEKLFF.

V gene TRBV6-2 or TRBV6-3 combines with J gene TRBJ2-7; the match to TRBD2 covers 14 bases. Germline assignment: CDR1 MNHEY and CDR2 SVGEGT. Trimming cost V 5 bases and J 0 bases; bases outside gene matches: 6. The CDR3 is 17 residues long. The CDR3 is CASSPGLAGGSSYEQYF. CDR3 DNA: TGTGCCAGCAGTCCAGGACTAGCGGGGGGCTCCTCCTACGAGCAGTACTTC.

The V gene is TRBV2, the J gene TRBJ2-1; D unclear. The length of the CDR3 is 11 residues. CDR1 and CDR2 from the germline V gene are SNHLY and FYNNEI. V gave up 7 bases and J gave up 6 bases, with 7 bases separating them. The CDR3 reads CASTLGNEQFF. As DNA, the CDR3 is TGTGCCAGCACATTGGGCAATGAGCAGTTCTTC.

CDR3 nucleotide sequence: TGTGCCAGCATACAGGGCGTTGGTTCACCCCTCCACTTT. Its translation is CASIQGVGSPLHF. This rearrangement joins TRBV2 to TRBJ1-6, with D possibly matching TRBD1 (6 bases). The V end lost 7 bases, the J end lost 9 bases, and 13 bases lay between the germline ends. This CDR3 has 13 residues. The V gene's germline CDR1 is SNHLY and CDR2 FYNNEI.

This clone showed up just a few times. The V and J genes are TRBV6-5 and TRBJ1-5, with D tentatively TRBD1 (6 bases). The germline gives CDR1 MNHEY, CDR2 SVGAGI. The V gene lost 7 bases and the J gene lost 5 bases, with 12 bases spanning the gap. The CDR3 is 13 residues long. CDR3 bases: TGTGCCAGCAAGGGGGGGGGATATCAGCCCCAGCATTTT. This translates into CASKGGGYQPQHF.